This T cell receptor beta chain came from a study of vaccination and CD4 T cells after COVID-19. The overall study: Typically, post-vaccine samples were obtained a median approximately 70 days after dose two, within a range of 14 to 241.

CDR3 length: 12 residues. Germline V gives CDR1 GTSNPN, CDR2 SVGIG (reference sequence). The V segment lost 0 bases and the J segment 10 bases; nucleotides outside the gene matches: 5. Sequencing of DNA taken from cultured CD4+ T cells relied on the Oncomine TCR Beta short-read assay. In TCRdb, the PCR reads were re-called with MiXCR into one record per CDR3 protein. The data show 11,000 to 15,000 distinct CDR3 sequences, with roughly 27% seen just once and roughly a sixth held by the top ten. In the case of this clonotype: Its antigen is as yet unknown.

Described treatment: approximately 11-day PBMC culture with coronavirus spike peptide pools or control peptides (ViraFEST assay). The TCR originated in a human donor with COVID-19. Sequencing was done on a sample of cultured CD4+ T cells from blood. The rearrangement joins TRBV30 to TRBJ2-7, with TRBD1 matching 8 bases. The CDR3 spells CAWSVTGGIQYF. In DNA form, the CDR3 reads TGTGCCTGGAGTGTAACAGGGGGGATACAGTACTTC.